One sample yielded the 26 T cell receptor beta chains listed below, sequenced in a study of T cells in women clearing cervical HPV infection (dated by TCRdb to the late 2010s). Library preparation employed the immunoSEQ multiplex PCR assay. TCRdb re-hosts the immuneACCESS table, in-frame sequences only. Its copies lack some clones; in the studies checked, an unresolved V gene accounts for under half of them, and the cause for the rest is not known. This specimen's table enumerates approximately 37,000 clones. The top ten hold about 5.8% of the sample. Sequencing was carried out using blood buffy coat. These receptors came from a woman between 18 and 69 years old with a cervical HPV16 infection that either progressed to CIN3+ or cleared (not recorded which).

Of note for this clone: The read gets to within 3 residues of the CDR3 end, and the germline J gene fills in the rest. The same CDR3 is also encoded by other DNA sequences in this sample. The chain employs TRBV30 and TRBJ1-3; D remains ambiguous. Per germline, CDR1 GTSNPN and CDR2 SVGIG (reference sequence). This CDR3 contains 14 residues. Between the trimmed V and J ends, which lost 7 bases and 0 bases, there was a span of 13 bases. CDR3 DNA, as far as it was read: TGTGCCTCCGGCGGGGAGAACTCTGGAAACACC. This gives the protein CASGGENSGNT. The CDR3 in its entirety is CASGGENSGNTIYF.

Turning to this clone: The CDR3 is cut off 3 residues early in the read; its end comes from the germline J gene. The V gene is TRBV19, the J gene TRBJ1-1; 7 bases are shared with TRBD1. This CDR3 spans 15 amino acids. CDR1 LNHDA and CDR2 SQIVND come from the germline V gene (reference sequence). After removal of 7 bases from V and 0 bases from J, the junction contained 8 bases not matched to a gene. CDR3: CASNWDSNLNTEAFF. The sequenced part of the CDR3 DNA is TGTGCCAGTAATTGGGACAGTAATTTGAACACTGAA.

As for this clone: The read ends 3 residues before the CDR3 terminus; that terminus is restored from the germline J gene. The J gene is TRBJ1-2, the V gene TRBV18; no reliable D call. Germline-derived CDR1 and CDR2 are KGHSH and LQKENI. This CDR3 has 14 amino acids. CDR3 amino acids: CASSPEIRGGDYTF. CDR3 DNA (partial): TGTGCCAGCTCGCCGGAGATTCGGGGAGGCGAC.

Incomplete CDR3 DNA: TGTGCCAGCAAGAAGTCATTAAGGGATGGC. It codes for CASKKSLRDG. The whole CDR3 protein reads CASKKSLRDGYTF. The chain carries TRBV28 and TRBJ1-2, with D hard to call. The read gets to within 3 residues of the CDR3 end, and the germline J gene fills in the rest. The CDR3 runs to 13 residues. With 7 bases removed from V and 6 bases from J, the gap between germline ends came to 15 bases. Germline lookup yields CDR1 MDHEN and CDR2 SYDVKM.

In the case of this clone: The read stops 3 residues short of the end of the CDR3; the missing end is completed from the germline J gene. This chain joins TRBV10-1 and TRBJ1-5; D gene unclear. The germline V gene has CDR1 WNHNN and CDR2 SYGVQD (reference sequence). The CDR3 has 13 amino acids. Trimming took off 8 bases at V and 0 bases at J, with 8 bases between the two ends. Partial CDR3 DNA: TGCGCCAGCCCAGAAGATAGCAATCAGCCC. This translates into CASPEDSNQP. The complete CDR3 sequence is CASPEDSNQPQHF.

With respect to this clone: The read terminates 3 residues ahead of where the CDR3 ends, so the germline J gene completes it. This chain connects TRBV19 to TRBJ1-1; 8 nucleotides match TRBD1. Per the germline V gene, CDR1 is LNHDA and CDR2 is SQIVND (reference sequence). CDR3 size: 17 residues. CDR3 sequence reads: CASSPLPARGLDNEAFF. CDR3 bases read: TGTGCCAGTAGCCCACTACCAGCCAGGGGGCTAGACAATGAG.

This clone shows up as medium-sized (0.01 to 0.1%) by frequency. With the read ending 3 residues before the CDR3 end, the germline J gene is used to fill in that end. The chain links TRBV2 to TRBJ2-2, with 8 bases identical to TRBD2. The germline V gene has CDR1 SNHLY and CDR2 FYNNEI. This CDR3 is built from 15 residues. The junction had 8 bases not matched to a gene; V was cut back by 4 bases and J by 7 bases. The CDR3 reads CASSVWTSRSGELFF. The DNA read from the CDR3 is TGTGCCAGCAGTGTTTGGACTAGCAGGAGCGGGGAG.

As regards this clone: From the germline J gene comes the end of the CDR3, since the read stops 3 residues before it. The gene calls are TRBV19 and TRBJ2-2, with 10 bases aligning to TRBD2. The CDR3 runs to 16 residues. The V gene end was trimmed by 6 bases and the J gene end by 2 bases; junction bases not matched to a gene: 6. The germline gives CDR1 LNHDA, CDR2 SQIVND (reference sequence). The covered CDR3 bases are TGTGCCAGTAGCCCCCGACTAGCGGGCAACACCGGGGAG. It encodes CASSPRLAGNTGE. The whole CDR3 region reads CASSPRLAGNTGELFF.

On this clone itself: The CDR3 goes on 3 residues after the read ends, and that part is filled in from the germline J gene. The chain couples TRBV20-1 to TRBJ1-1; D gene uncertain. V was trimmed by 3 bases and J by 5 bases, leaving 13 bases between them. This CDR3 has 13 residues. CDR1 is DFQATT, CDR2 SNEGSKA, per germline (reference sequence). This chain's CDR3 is CSARIGVVTEAFF. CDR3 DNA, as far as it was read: TGCAGTGCTAGGATCGGGGTGGTTACTGAA.

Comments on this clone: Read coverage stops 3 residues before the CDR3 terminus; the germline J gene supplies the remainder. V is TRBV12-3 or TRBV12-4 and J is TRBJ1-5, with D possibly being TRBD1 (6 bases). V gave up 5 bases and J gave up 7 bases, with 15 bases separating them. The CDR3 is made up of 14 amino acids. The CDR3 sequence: CASSKADRQQPQHF. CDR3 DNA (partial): TGTGCCAGCAGTAAAGCCGACAGGCAGCAGCCC.

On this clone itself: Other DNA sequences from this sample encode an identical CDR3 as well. The sequenced CDR3 bases are TGTGCCAGTAGTCCCAAGGCCAGGACTGGAAACACC. This translates into CASSPKARTGNT. The complete CDR3 reads CASSPKARTGNTIYF. The chain combines TRBV19 with TRBJ1-3; no clear D. The read gets to within 3 residues of the CDR3 end, and the germline J gene fills in the rest. The CDR3 extends over 15 amino acids. V lost 5 bases and J lost 2, with 13 bases in between. The germline V gene encodes CDR1 LNHDA and CDR2 SQIVND (reference sequence).

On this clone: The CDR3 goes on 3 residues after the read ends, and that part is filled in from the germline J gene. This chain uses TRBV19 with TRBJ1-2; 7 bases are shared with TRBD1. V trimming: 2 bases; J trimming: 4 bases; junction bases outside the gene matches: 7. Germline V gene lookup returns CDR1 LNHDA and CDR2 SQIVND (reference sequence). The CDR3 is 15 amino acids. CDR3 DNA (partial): TGTGCCAGTAGTATATCGGCAGGGGGTGTCTATGGC. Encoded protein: CASSISAGGVYG. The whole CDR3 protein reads CASSISAGGVYGYTF.

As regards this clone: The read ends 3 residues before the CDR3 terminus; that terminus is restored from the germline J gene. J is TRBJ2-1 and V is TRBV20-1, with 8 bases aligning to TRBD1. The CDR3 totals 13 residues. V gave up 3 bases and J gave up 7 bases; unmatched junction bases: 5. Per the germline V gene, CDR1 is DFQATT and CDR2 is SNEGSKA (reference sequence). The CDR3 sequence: CSASMDRANEQFF. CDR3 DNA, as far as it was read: TGCAGTGCTAGTATGGACAGGGCGAATGAG.

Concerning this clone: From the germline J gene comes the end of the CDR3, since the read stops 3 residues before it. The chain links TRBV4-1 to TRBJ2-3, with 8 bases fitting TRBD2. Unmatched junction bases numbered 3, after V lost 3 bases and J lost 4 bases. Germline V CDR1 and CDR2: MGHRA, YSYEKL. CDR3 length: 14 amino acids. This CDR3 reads CASSQGTSPDTQYF. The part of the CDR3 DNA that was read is TGCGCCAGCAGCCAGGGGACTAGTCCAGATACG.

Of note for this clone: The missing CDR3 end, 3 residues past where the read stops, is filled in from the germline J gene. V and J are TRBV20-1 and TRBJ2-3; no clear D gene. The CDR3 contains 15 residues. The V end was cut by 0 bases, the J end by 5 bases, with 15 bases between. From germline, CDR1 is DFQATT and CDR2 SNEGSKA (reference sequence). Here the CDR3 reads CSARDPGGPGDTQYF. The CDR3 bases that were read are TGCAGTGCTAGAGATCCTGGCGGCCCCGGAGATACG.

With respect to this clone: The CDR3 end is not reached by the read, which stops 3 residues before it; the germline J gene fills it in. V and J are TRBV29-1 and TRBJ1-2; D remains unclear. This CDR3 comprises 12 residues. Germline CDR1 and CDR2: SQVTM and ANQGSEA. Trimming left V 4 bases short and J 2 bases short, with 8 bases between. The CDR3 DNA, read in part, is TGCAGCGTTGTTGAGGGCAACTATGGC. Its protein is CSVVEGNYG. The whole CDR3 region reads CSVVEGNYGYTF.

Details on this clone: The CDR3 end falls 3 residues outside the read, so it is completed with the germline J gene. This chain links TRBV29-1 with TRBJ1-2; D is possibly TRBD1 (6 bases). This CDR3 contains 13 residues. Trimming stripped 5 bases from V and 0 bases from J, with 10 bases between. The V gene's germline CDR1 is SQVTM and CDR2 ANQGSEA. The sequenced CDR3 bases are TGCAGCGTTACAGGGCTCACTAACTATGGC. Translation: CSVTGLTNYG. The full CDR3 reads CSVTGLTNYGYTF.

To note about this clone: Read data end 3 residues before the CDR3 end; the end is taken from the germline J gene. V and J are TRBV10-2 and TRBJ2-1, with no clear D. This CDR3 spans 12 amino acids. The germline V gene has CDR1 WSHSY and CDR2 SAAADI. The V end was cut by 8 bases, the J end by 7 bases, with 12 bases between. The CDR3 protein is CASFSLHNEQFF. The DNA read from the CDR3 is TGCGCCAGCTTTTCACTACATAATGAG.

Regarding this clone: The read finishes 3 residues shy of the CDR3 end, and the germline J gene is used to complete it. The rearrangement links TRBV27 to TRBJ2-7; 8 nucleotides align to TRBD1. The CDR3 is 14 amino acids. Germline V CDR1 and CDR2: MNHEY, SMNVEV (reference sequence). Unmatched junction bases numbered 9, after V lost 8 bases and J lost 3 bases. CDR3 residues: CASGPGQALYEQYF. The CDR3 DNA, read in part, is TGTGCCAGCGGCCCGGGACAGGCCCTCTACGAG.

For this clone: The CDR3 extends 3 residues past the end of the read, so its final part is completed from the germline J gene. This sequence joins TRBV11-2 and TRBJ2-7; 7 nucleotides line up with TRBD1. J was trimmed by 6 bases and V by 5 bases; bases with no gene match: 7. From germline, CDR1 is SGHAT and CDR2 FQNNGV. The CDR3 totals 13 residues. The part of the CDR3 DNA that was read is TGTGCCAGCAGCCCGGGACAGTTTGGCGAG. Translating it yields CASSPGQFGE. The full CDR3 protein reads CASSPGQFGEQYF.

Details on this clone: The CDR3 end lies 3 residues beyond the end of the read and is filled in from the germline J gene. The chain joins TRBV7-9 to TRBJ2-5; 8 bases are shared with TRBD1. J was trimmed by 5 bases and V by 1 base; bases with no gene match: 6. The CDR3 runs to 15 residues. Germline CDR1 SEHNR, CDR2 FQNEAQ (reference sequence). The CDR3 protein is CASSLGTGGRETQYF. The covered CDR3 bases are TGTGCCAGCAGCTTAGGTACAGGGGGTCGGGAGACC.

This chain's CDR3 is CAWSVGSGRSSYDYTF. Partial CDR3 DNA: TGTGCCTGGAGTGTCGGAAGCGGGAGGAGTTCCTACGAC. The rearrangement uses TRBV30 and TRBJ1-2; no reliable D call. The CDR3 end is not reached by the read, which stops 3 residues before it; the germline J gene fills it in. Germline-derived CDR1 and CDR2 are GTSNPN and SVGIG (reference sequence). CDR3 length: 16 amino acids.

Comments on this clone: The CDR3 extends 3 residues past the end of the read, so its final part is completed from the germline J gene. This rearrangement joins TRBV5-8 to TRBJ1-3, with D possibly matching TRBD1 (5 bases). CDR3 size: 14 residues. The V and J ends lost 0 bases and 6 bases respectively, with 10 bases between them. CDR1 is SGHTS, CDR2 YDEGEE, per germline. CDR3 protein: CASSLGRATNTIYF. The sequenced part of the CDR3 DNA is TGTGCCAGCAGCTTGGGCAGGGCGACAAACACC.

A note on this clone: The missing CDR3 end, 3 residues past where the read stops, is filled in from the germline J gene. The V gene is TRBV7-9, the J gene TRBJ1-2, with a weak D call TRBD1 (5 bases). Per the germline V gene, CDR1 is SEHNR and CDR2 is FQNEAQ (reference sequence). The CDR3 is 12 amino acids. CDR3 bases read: TGTGCCAGCAGCCCAAGTCAGGGTGAC. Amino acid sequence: CASSPSQGD. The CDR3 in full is CASSPSQGDYTF.

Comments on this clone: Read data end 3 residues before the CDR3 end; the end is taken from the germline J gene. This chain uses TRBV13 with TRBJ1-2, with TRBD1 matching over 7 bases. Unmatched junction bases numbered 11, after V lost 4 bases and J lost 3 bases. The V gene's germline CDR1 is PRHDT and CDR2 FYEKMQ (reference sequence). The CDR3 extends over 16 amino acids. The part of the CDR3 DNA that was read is TGTGCCAGCAGCTCACCGGACAGGCCTTATGACTATGGC. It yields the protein CASSSPDRPYDYG. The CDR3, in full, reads CASSSPDRPYDYGYTF.

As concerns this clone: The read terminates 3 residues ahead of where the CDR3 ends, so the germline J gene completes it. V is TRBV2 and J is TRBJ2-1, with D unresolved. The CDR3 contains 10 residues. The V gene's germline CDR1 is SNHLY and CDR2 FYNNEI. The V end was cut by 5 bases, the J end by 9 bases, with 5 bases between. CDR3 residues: CASSSLEQFF. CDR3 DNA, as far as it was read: TGTGCCAGCAGTTCTCTTGAG. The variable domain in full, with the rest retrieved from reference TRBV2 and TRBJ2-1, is EPEVTQTPSHQVTQMGQEVILRCVPISNHLYFYWYRQILGQKVEFLVSFYNNEISEKSEIFDDQFSVERPDGSNFTLKIRSTKLEDSAMYFCASSSLEQFFGPGTRLTVL.